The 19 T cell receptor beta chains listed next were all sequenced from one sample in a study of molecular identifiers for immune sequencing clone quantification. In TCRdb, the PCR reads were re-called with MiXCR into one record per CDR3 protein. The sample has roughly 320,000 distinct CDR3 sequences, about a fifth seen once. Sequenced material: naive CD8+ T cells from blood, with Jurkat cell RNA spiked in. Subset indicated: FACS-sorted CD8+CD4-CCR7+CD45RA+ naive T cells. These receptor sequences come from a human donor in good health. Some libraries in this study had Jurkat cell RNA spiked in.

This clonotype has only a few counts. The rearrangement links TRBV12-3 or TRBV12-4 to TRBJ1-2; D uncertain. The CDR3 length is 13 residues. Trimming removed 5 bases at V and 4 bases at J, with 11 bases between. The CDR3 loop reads CASSRTVGYGYTF. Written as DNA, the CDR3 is TGTGCCAGCAGTCGGACGGTAGGCTATGGCTACACCTTC.

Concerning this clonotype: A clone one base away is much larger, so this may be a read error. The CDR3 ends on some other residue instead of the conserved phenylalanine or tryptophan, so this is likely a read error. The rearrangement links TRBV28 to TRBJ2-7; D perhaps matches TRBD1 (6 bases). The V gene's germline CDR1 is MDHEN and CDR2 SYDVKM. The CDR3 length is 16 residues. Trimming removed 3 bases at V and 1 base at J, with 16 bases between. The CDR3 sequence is CASSFYGGGQSYEQYL. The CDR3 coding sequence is TGTGCCAGCAGTTTTTACGGTGGGGGCCAGTCCTACGAGCAGTACCTC.

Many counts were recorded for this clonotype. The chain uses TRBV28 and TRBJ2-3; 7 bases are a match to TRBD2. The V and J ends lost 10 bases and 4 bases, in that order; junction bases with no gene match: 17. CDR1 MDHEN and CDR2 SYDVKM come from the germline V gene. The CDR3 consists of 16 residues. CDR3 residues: CAIQLPGREIADTQYF. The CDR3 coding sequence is TGTGCCATCCAACTCCCGGGGCGGGAGATAGCAGATACGCAGTATTTT.

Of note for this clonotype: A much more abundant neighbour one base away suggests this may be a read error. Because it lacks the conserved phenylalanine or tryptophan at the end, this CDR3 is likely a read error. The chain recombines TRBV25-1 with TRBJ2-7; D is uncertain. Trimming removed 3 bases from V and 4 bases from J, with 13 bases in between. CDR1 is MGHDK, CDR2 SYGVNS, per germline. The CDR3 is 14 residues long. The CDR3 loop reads CASSERLGIYEQYL. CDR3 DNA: TGTGCCAGCAGTGAGCGTCTGGGGATATACGAGCAGTACCTC.

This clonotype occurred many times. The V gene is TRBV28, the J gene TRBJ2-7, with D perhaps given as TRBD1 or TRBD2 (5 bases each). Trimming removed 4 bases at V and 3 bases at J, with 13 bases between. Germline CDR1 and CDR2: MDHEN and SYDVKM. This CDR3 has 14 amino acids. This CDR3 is CASSSGIAGYEQYF. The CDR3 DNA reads TGTGCCAGCAGTTCAGGGATTGCGGGCTACGAGCAGTACTTC.

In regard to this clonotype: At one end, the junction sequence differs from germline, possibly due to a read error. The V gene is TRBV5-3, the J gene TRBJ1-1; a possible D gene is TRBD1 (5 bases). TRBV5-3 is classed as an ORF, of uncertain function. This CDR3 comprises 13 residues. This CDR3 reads CASSLFGGREAFF. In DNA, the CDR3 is TGTGCCAGCAGCTTGTTTGGGGGTCGAGAAGCTTTCTTT.

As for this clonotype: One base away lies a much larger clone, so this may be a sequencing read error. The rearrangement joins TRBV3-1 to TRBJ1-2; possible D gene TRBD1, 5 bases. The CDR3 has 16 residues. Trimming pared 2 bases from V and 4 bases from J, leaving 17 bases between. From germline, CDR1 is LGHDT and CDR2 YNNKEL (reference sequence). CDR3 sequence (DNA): TGTGCCAGCAGCCAAAATTCTGGGAGGGGACTCTATGGCTACACCTTC. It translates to CASSQNSGRGLYGYTF.

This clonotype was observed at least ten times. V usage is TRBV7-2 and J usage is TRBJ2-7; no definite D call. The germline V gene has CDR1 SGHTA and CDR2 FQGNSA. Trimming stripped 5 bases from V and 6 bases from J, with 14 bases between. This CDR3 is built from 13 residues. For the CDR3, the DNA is TGTGCCAGCAGCCTCGGGCCAGTCGGCGAGCAGTACTTC. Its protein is CASSLGPVGEQYF.

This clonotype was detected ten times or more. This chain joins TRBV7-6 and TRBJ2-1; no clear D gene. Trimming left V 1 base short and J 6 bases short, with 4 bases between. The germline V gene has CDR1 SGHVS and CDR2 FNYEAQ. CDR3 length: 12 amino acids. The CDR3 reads CASSLDPNEQFF. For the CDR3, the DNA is TGTGCCAGCAGCTTAGACCCCAATGAGCAGTTCTTC.

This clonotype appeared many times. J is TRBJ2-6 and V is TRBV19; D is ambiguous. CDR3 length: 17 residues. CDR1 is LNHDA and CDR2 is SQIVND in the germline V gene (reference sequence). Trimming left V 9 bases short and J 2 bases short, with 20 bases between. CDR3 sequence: CASEGMLERAGANVLTF. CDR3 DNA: TGTGCCAGCGAAGGGATGTTGGAAAGGGCTGGGGCCAACGTCCTGACTTTC.

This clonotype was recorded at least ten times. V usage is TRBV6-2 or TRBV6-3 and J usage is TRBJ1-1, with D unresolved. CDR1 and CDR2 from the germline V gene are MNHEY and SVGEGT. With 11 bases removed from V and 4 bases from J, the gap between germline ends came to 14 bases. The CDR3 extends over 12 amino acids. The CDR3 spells CAPRTEGTEAFF. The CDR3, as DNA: TGTGCCCCTAGGACGGAGGGCACTGAAGCTTTCTTT.

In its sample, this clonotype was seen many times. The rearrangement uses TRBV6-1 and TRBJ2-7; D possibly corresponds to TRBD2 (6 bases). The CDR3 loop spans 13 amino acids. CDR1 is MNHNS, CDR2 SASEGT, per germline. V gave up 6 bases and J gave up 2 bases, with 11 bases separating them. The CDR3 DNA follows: TGTGCCAGCAGCAATAGCGGTACCTACGAGCAGTACTTC. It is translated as CASSNSGTYEQYF.

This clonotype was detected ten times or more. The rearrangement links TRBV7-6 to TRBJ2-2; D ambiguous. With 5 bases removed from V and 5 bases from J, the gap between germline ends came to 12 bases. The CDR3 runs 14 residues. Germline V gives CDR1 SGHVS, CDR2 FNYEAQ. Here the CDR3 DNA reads TGTGCCAGCAGCACACGATCGGGTACCGGGGAGCTGTTTTTT. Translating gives CASSTRSGTGELFF. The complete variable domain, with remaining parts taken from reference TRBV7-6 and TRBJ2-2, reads GAGVSQSPRYKVTKRGQDVALRCDPISGHVSLYWYRQALGQGPEFLTYFNYEAQQDKSGLPNDRFSAERPEGSISTLTIQRTEQRDSAMYRCASSTRSGTGELFFGEGSRLTVL.

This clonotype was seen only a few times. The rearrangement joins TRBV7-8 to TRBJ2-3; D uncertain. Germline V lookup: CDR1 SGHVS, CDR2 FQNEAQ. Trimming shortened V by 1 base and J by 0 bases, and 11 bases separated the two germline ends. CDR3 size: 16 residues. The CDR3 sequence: CASSLDSRSSTDTQYF. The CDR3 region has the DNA TGTGCCAGCAGCTTAGATTCGCGTTCTAGCACAGATACGCAGTATTTT. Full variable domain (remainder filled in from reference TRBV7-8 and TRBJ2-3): GAGVSQSPRYKVAKRGQDVALRCDPISGHVSLFWYQQALGQGPEFLTYFQNEAQLDKSGLPSDRFFAERPEGSVSTLKIQRTQQEDSAVYLCASSLDSRSSTDTQYFGPGTRLTVL.

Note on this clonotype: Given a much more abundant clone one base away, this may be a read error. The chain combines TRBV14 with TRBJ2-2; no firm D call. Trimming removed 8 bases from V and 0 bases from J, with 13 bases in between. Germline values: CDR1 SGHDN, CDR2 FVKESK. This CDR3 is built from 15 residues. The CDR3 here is CASCPSRTNTGELFF. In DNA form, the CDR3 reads TGTGCCAGCTGCCCCAGTCGGACGAACACCGGGGAGCTGTTTTTT. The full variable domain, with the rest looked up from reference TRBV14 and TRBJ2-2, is EAGVTQFPSHSVIEKGQTVTLRCDPISGHDNLYWYRRVMGKEIKFLLHFVKESKQDESGMPNNRFLAERTGGTYSTLKVQPAELEDSGVYFCASCPSRTNTGELFFGEGSRLTVL.

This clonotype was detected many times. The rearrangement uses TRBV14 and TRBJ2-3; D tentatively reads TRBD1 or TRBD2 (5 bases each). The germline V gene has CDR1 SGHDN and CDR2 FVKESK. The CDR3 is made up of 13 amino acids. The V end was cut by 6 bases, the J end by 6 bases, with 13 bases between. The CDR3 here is CASSLVGDDTQYF. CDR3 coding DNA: TGTGCCAGCAGTCTTGTCGGGGACGATACGCAGTATTTT.

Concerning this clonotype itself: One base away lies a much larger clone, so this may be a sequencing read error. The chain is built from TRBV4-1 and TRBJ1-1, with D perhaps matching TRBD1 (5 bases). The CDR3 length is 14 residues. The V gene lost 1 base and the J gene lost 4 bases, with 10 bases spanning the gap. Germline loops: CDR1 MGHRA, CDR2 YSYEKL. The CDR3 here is CASSQGKGPTEAFF. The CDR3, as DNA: TGCGCCAGCAGCCAAGGGAAGGGGCCCACTGAAGCTTTCTTT.

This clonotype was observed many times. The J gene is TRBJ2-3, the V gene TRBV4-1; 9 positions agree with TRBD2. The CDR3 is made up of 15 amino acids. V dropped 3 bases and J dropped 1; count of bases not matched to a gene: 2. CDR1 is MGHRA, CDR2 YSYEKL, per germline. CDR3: CASSQPSGGTDTQYF. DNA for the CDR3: TGCGCCAGCAGCCAGCCTAGCGGGGGCACAGATACGCAGTATTTT.

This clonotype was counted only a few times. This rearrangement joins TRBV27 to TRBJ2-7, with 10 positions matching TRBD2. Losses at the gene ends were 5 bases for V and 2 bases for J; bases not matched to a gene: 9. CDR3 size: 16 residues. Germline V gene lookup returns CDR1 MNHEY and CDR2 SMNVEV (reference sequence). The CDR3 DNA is TGTGCCAGCAGTCTCGCATCTAGCGGGGGAACCTACGAGCAGTACTTC. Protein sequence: CASSLASSGGTYEQYF.